Each of the 26 T cell receptor beta chains below was sequenced from the same sample in a study of T cells in localized non-small cell lung cancer. TCRdb keeps only in-frame clones here, not all; method: immunoSEQ multiplex PCR. The table has 40,000 or so clones, approximately 81% seen once. Sequencing was performed on peripheral blood mononuclear cells, taken before any cancer treatment. The receptors derive from a male donor aged 60 or over with stage II lung adenocarcinoma.

The V call is TRBV5-1, the J call TRBJ1-4, with D possibly matching TRBD1 (5 bases). Deletions cut 2 bases from V and 5 bases from J, with 7 bases between. Germline CDR1 and CDR2: SGHRS and YFSETQ. The CDR3 is made up of 13 amino acids. The CDR3 protein is CASSLGTNEKLFF. The CDR3 region has the DNA TGCGCCAGCAGCTTAGGGACCAATGAAAAACTGTTTTTT.

The chain carries TRBV5-1 and TRBJ1-1; no clear D gene. This CDR3 spans 12 amino acids. CDR1 is SGHRS, CDR2 YFSETQ, per germline. V lost 3 bases and J 6 bases, leaving 9 bases between the germline ends. The chain's CDR3 is CASSSAASEAFF. The CDR3 DNA reads TGCGCCAGCAGCTCGGCAGCTTCTGAAGCTTTCTTT.

The rearrangement joins TRBV7-8 to TRBJ1-2, with 8 bases matching TRBD1. With V trimmed by 1 base and J by 4 bases, 5 bases remained unmatched. This CDR3 contains 15 residues. The germline gives CDR1 SGHVS, CDR2 FQNEAQ. The CDR3 bases are TGTGCCAGCAGCTTAGGGACAGGGTTGGGCTATGGCTACACCTTC. Its translation is CASSLGTGLGYGYTF.

The gene calls are TRBV28 and TRBJ1-5; D possibly corresponds to TRBD1 (6 bases). CDR1 MDHEN and CDR2 SYDVKM come from the germline V gene. The CDR3 extends over 16 amino acids. The germline V and J ends were trimmed by 3 bases and 5 bases, with 17 bases remaining between them. CDR3 sequence reads: CASSLISPGEHQPQHF. In DNA form, the CDR3 reads TGTGCCAGCAGTTTGATCTCCCCAGGGGAGCATCAGCCCCAGCATTTT.

The chain recombines TRBV7-2 with TRBJ1-1; tentatively, D is TRBD1 (5 bases). V was cut by 3 bases and J by 4 bases, with 12 bases left in between. The germline V gene encodes CDR1 SGHTA and CDR2 FQGNSA. This CDR3 is 14 amino acids long. Here the CDR3 DNA reads TGTGCCAGCAGCTTGGAGACGGGGGTCACTGAAGCTTTCTTT. Translated: CASSLETGVTEAFF. Drawing the rest from reference TRBV7-2 and TRBJ1-1, the complete variable domain is GAGVSQSPSNKVTEKGKDVELRCDPISGHTALYWYRQSLGQGLEFLIYFQGNSAPDKSGLPSDRFSAERTGGSVSTLTIQRTQQEDSAVYLCASSLETGVTEAFFGQGTRLTVV.

The rearrangement joins TRBV5-1 to TRBJ2-7; TRBD1 matches at 7 bases. Trimming cost V 4 bases and J 7 bases; bases outside gene matches: 14. The germline CDR1 and CDR2 sequences are SGHRS and YFSETQ. The CDR3 covers 15 residues. In DNA form, the CDR3 reads TGCGCCAGCAGCGTCGGGACAGTTCCTGGGGGAGAGCAGTACTTC. Amino acids: CASSVGTVPGGEQYF. The full variable domain, its missing parts supplied by reference TRBV5-1 and TRBJ2-7, is KAGVTQTPRYLIKTRGQQVTLSCSPISGHRSVSWYQQTPGQGLQFLFEYFSETQRNKGNFPGRFSGRQFSNSRSEMNVSTLELGDSALYLCASSVGTVPGGEQYFGPGTRLTVT.

The V and J genes are TRBV7-9 and TRBJ2-1, with a tentative D call TRBD1 (6 bases). V was trimmed by 5 bases and J by 5 bases, leaving 22 bases between them. Germline CDR1 is SEHNR and CDR2 is FQNEAQ (reference sequence). The CDR3 is made up of 17 amino acids. CDR3 coding DNA: TGTGCCAGCAGCGATCCCGGGGCAGCCCCAGGGGACAATGAGCAGTTCTTC. Amino acids: CASSDPGAAPGDNEQFF. Drawing the rest from reference TRBV7-9 and TRBJ2-1, the complete variable domain is DTGVSQNPRHKITKRGQNVTFRCDPISEHNRLYWYRQTLGQGPEFLTYFQNEAQLEKSRLLSDRFSAERPKGSFSTLEIQRTEQGDSAMYLCASSDPGAAPGDNEQFFGPGTRLTVL.

V usage is TRBV5-6 and J usage is TRBJ1-1, with D maybe TRBD1 (6 bases). V gave up 1 base and J gave up 5 bases, with 18 bases separating them. In germline, CDR1 is SGHDT, CDR2 YYEEEE. The CDR3 length is 16 residues. The DNA for the CDR3 is TGTGCCAGCAGCTTGAGAACAATCGAGGGGGGGACTGAAGCTTTCTTT. It is translated as CASSLRTIEGGTEAFF.

Turning to this clone: One junction end disagrees with the germline gene, perhaps due to a read error. The chain employs TRBV7-7 and TRBJ1-1; TRBD1 aligns across 7 bases. The CDR3 runs 17 residues. CDR1 and CDR2 (germline): SSHAT, FNYEAQ (reference sequence). This chain's CDR3 is CASSLADREFMNTEAFF. CDR3 coding DNA: TGTGCTAGCAGCTTAGCCGACAGGGAGTTTATGAACACTGAAGCTTTCTTT.

This clone was counted a few times. The chain carries TRBV11-2 and TRBJ1-5; a possible D gene is TRBD1 (5 bases). Trimming left V 6 bases short and J 4 bases short, with 13 bases between. CDR3 length: 14 residues. Per germline, CDR1 SGHAT and CDR2 FQNNGV. CDR3 residues: CASSYQGGNQPQHF. The CDR3 DNA is TGTGCCAGCAGTTATCAGGGAGGTAATCAGCCCCAGCATTTT.

In this sample, this clone turned up once. The genes are TRBV5-6 and TRBJ2-3, with 10 positions matching TRBD2. The ends lost 3 bases at V and 3 bases at J; junction bases unmatched: 1. CDR1 and CDR2 from the germline V gene are SGHDT and YYEEEE. This CDR3 comprises 14 residues. The DNA for the CDR3 is TGTGCCAGCAGCTGGACTAGCGGAACAGATACGCAGTATTTT. Residues: CASSWTSGTDTQYF.

Only one count was recorded for this clone. The chain uses TRBV2 and TRBJ1-3, with D hard to call. The germline CDR1 and CDR2 sequences are SNHLY and FYNNEI. V shed 2 bases and J shed 0 bases, with 11 bases lying between them. The CDR3 runs 16 residues. The CDR3 region is CASSESRALSGNTIYF. CDR3 DNA: TGTGCCAGCAGTGAAAGTCGAGCACTCTCTGGAAACACCATATATTTT.

This sequence joins TRBV6-5 and TRBJ1-1; TRBD1 might be the D (5 bases). V dropped 0 bases and J dropped 0 bases, with 8 bases sitting between them. CDR3 length: 15 residues. The germline gives CDR1 MNHEY, CDR2 SVGAGI. The CDR3 nucleotides read TGTGCCAGCAGTTACTCGAGGGACTTGAACACTGAAGCTTTCTTT. Amino acids: CASSYSRDLNTEAFF.

The CDR3 sequence is CASSRKRGTGGEGTEAFF. The CDR3 DNA reads as TGTGCCAGCAGCCGCAAGCGAGGGACAGGGGGCGAGGGGACTGAAGCTTTCTTT. The rearrangement uses TRBV7-9 and TRBJ1-1; 12 bases are shared with TRBD1. The CDR3 contains 18 residues. The germline gives CDR1 SEHNR, CDR2 FQNEAQ (reference sequence). With V trimmed by 5 bases and J by 5 bases, 15 bases remained unmatched.

This clone was observed a handful of times. The V gene is TRBV21-1, the J gene TRBJ1-1. TRBV21-1 is an annotated pseudogene. This CDR3 contains 12 residues. The CDR3 loop reads CANSAGRTEAFF. CDR3 sequence (DNA): TGTGCCAACTCAGCGGGGAGGACTGAAGCTTTCTTT.

This chain uses TRBV7-9 with TRBJ2-7, with TRBD2 matching 9 bases. J gave up 0 bases and V 4 bases, and 7 bases lay outside the gene matches. Germline assignment: CDR1 SEHNR and CDR2 FQNEAQ (reference sequence). The CDR3 runs 16 residues. CDR3 DNA: TGTGCCAGCAGCTCGACGTGGACTAGCGACTCCTACGAGCAGTACTTC. It codes for CASSSTWTSDSYEQYF. The full variable domain, with the rest looked up from reference TRBV7-9 and TRBJ2-7, is DTGVSQNPRHKITKRGQNVTFRCDPISEHNRLYWYRQTLGQGPEFLTYFQNEAQLEKSRLLSDRFSAERPKGSFSTLEIQRTEQGDSAMYLCASSSTWTSDSYEQYFGPGTRLTVT.

In this sample, this clone turned up a few times. This chain joins TRBV6-5 and TRBJ1-5, with 9 positions matching TRBD1. Germline V lookup: CDR1 MNHEY, CDR2 SVGAGI. The CDR3 is made up of 14 amino acids. V lost 4 bases, J lost 6 bases, and 4 bases stayed unmatched. The CDR3, as DNA: TGTGCCAGCAGTTGGGGACAGGGCGGTCAGCCCCAGCATTTT. Its protein is CASSWGQGGQPQHF.

This clone was seen once. The CDR3 sequence: CASRDLDTEAFF. The DNA of the CDR3 is TGTGCCAGTCGGGACCTGGACACTGAAGCTTTCTTT. The genes are TRBV6-5 and TRBJ1-1; maybe TRBD1 (5 bases). Germline V gives CDR1 MNHEY, CDR2 SVGAGI. This CDR3 region has 12 residues. V lost 9 bases, J lost 3 bases, and 11 bases lay in between.

This sequence joins TRBV2 and TRBJ1-5; TRBD1 matches at 7 bases. CDR3 length: 16 amino acids. The trim removed 7 bases at V and 4 bases at J, leaving 13 bases unmatched. Germline CDR1 is SNHLY and CDR2 is FYNNEI. In DNA form, the CDR3 reads TGTGCCAGCAATTCGCGACAGGGAGTCGGGAATCAGCCCCAGCATTTT. It encodes CASNSRQGVGNQPQHF.

This chain links TRBV6-6 with TRBJ2-3; D remains unclear. V was pared by 2 bases and J by 5 bases, with 5 bases between. The CDR3 runs to 12 residues. Germline V gene lookup returns CDR1 MNHNY and CDR2 SVGAGI (reference sequence). The CDR3 spells CASSYSRDTQYF. The CDR3 nucleotides are TGTGCCAGCAGTTACAGTAGAGATACGCAGTATTTT.

The chain carries TRBV25-1 and TRBJ1-3, with D uncertain. The length of the CDR3 is 11 residues. Germline values: CDR1 MGHDK, CDR2 SYGVNS. Deletions cut 10 bases from V and 0 bases from J, with 4 bases between. The CDR3 region is CATGSGNTIYF. Written as DNA, the CDR3 is TGTGCCACCGGCTCTGGAAACACCATATATTTT.

This chain uses TRBV28 with TRBJ1-5; TRBD1 matches at 7 bases. V gave up 5 bases and J gave up 2 bases; unmatched junction bases: 6. The CDR3 is 15 residues long. Germline V gene sequence: CDR1 MDHEN, CDR2 SYDVKM. The DNA for the CDR3 is TGTGCCAGCAGTCCTTGGACAGGCGGCAATCAGCCCCAGCATTTT. This codes for CASSPWTGGNQPQHF.

The J gene is TRBJ2-1, the V gene TRBV2, with TRBD1 matching over 9 bases. The junction had 13 bases not matched to a gene; V was cut back by 6 bases and J by 7 bases. Per germline, CDR1 SNHLY and CDR2 FYNNEI. This CDR3 comprises 16 residues. CDR3 bases: TGTGCCAGCAGGGCACGGAACCGGGACAGGGAAAATGAGCAGTTCTTC. This translates into CASRARNRDRENEQFF.

Here the CDR3 reads CASSLRVGGSSYEQYF. CDR3 sequence (DNA): TGCGCCAGCAGCTTGAGGGTCGGGGGTAGCTCCTACGAGCAGTACTTC. The rearrangement links TRBV5-1 to TRBJ2-7, with a weak D call TRBD2 (6 bases). Looked up from germline, CDR1 is SGHRS and CDR2 is YFSETQ. This CDR3 has 16 residues. V lost 1 base and J 0 bases, leaving 14 bases between the germline ends. The variable domain in full, completed from reference TRBV5-1 and TRBJ2-7, reads KAGVTQTPRYLIKTRGQQVTLSCSPISGHRSVSWYQQTPGQGLQFLFEYFSETQRNKGNFPGRFSGRQFSNSRSEMNVSTLELGDSALYLCASSLRVGGSSYEQYFGPGTRLTVT.

The rearrangement links TRBV30 to TRBJ1-2, with no clear D. V lost 2 bases and J lost 8, with 9 bases in between. CDR1 GTSNPN and CDR2 SVGIG come from the germline V gene (reference sequence). This CDR3 has 11 residues. DNA for the CDR3: TGTGCCTGGAGTTTCCTATTCGGCTACACCTTC. The encoded protein is CAWSFLFGYTF.

V gene TRBV6-1 combines with J gene TRBJ2-7, with D possibly called TRBD1 or TRBD2 (5 bases each). CDR1 is MNHNS and CDR2 is SASEGT in the germline V gene. The CDR3 totals 13 residues. Trimming took off 8 bases at V and 4 bases at J, with 15 bases between the two ends. CDR3 nucleotide sequence: TGTGCCAGCTGCCGGGGCCAGGAGTACGAGCAGTACTTC. Protein sequence: CASCRGQEYEQYF.